Described below is a single TCR beta chain sequence and its context. The data were obtained in a study of cytomegalovirus exposure and HLA in healthy donors. The CDR3 spans 14 residues. The ends lost 6 bases at V and 5 bases at J; junction bases unmatched: 9. Germline lookup yields CDR1 MNHEY and CDR2 SVGAGI. 60 Vbeta and 13 Jbeta primers were used in PCR. The repertoire was sequenced with immunoSEQ multiplex PCR; TCRdb's copy has only in-frame clones and lacks some. The sample has about 130,000 clones; 65% to 80% are singletons. This chain connects TRBV6-5 to TRBJ1-1; 7 bases match TRBD1. This clonotype was obtained from a man aged 35 to 55 in good health and CMV-seropositive. Sequenced sample: PBMCs. This CDR3 reads CASSLTGMGTEAFF. CDR3 DNA sequence: TGTGCCAGCAGCCTGACAGGGATGGGTACTGAAGCTTTCTTT.